This entry lists 20 T cell receptor beta chains sequenced from one sample in a study of cytomegalovirus exposure and HLA in healthy donors. The PCR contained 60 Vbeta and 13 Jbeta primers. The method was immunoSEQ multiplex PCR; TCRdb's version includes in-frame clones alone and lacks a portion of them. The sample holds some 110,000 clones, around 84% seen once. The sample comprised PBMCs. The receptors come from a man in his thirties or forties in good health and CMV-seropositive.

The V gene is TRBV7-7, the J gene TRBJ2-1, with 7 bases matching TRBD1. The CDR3 loop spans 16 amino acids. The junction had 9 bases not matched to a gene; V was cut back by 1 base and J by 6 bases. Germline CDR1 is SSHAT and CDR2 is FNYEAQ (reference sequence). DNA of the CDR3: TGTGCCAGCAGCTTAGATTGGGTTAGGGGGCTCAATGAGCAGTTCTTC. This gives the protein CASSLDWVRGLNEQFF.

The chain combines TRBV7-9 with TRBJ2-5; TRBD2 is a possible D gene (7 bases). Germline-derived CDR1 and CDR2 are SEHNR and FQNEAQ (reference sequence). Trimming stripped 1 base from V and 4 bases from J, with 16 bases between. The CDR3 has 16 residues. The CDR3 loop reads CASSLGVGGTLETQYF. CDR3 coding DNA: TGTGCCAGCAGCTTAGGAGTGGGGGGGACACTAGAGACCCAGTACTTC. The whole variable domain, filled in from reference TRBV7-9 and TRBJ2-5, reads DTGVSQNPRHKITKRGQNVTFRCDPISEHNRLYWYRQTLGQGPEFLTYFQNEAQLEKSRLLSDRFSAERPKGSFSTLEIQRTEQGDSAMYLCASSLGVGGTLETQYFGPGTRLLVL.

V is TRBV19 and J is TRBJ2-7; 7 nucleotides agree with TRBD2. Per germline, CDR1 LNHDA and CDR2 SQIVND (reference sequence). V lost 6 bases, J lost 4 bases, and 12 bases stayed unmatched. The CDR3 has 15 residues. CDR3 DNA: TGTGCCAGTAGCCCCCGCGGGGGAGGCCCTTACGAGCAGTACTTC. This translates into CASSPRGGGPYEQYF. The full variable domain, rest sourced from reference TRBV19 and TRBJ2-7, is DGGITQSPKYLFRKEGQNVTLSCEQNLNHDAMYWYRQDPGQGLRLIYYSQIVNDFQKGDIAEGYSVSREKKESFPLTVTSAQKNPTAFYLCASSPRGGGPYEQYFGPGTRLTVT.

The J gene is TRBJ2-3, the V gene TRBV7-2; 9 bases are shared with TRBD2. Germline CDR1 and CDR2: SGHTA and FQGNSA. With 5 bases clipped from V and 0 bases from J, the junction kept 12 bases outside the gene matches. The CDR3 is made up of 18 amino acids. The CDR3 DNA sequence: TGTGCCAGCAGCCACAGGCTAGCGGGGCTATCTAGCACAGATACGCAGTATTTT. It is translated as CASSHRLAGLSSTDTQYF.

This rearrangement joins TRBV27 to TRBJ2-1; TRBD1 is a possible D gene (5 bases). V was cut by 0 bases and J by 0 bases, with 18 bases left in between. The length of the CDR3 is 19 residues. The germline V gene has CDR1 MNHEY and CDR2 SMNVEV (reference sequence). The CDR3 spells CASSLSGLEHISSYNEQFF. The CDR3 region has the DNA TGTGCCAGCAGTTTATCGGGGCTTGAACACATCAGCTCCTACAATGAGCAGTTCTTC.

About this clone: Other DNA sequences within the sample encode an identical CDR3. This rearrangement joins TRBV30 to TRBJ1-2; maybe TRBD1 (5 bases). V lost 0 bases, J lost 2 bases, and 7 bases lay in between. Looked up from germline, CDR1 is GTSNPN and CDR2 is SVGIG (reference sequence). This CDR3 comprises 13 residues. CDR3 sequence (DNA): TGTGCCTGGAGTGTTTCAGGGAACTATGGCTACACCTTC. Residues: CAWSVSGNYGYTF.

V is TRBV5-1 and J is TRBJ2-7; D call uncertain. With 4 bases removed from V and 0 bases from J, the gap between germline ends came to 14 bases. The germline V gene encodes CDR1 SGHRS and CDR2 YFSETQ. The CDR3 spans 15 residues. The CDR3 loop reads CASSATGLRSYEQYF. The DNA for the CDR3 is TGCGCCAGCAGCGCCACGGGTCTGCGCTCCTACGAGCAGTACTTC.

V is TRBV4-1 and J is TRBJ2-2, with 12 bases lining up with TRBD1. CDR3 length equals 16 residues. Germline lookup yields CDR1 MGHRA and CDR2 YSYEKL. Trimming removed 6 bases from V and 5 bases from J; junction bases left unmatched: 7. The CDR3 DNA is TGCGCCAGCAGGGAGGGGACAGGGGGCTTTACCGGGGAGCTGTTTTTT. Amino acids: CASREGTGGFTGELFF.

This clone has more than one count but fewer than ten. The chain uses TRBV9 and TRBJ2-5, with 7 positions matching TRBD1. Germline trimming cut 4 bases from V and 1 base from J; bases unmatched to any gene: 4. Germline V gene sequence: CDR1 SGDLS, CDR2 YYNGEE. There are 14 residues in the CDR3. The chain's CDR3 is CASSSRTGQETQYF. CDR3 DNA: TGTGCCAGCAGCTCTCGGACAGGCCAAGAGACCCAGTACTTC.

V gene TRBV6-1 combines with J gene TRBJ2-7; D perhaps matches TRBD1 (7 bases). CDR1 is MNHNS, CDR2 SASEGT, per germline. CDR3 length: 14 amino acids. Trimming removed 6 bases at V and 4 bases at J, with 16 bases between. As DNA, the CDR3 is TGTGCCAGCAGCCTAGGAGGGGGCAGGTACGAGCAGTACGTC. Translating it yields CASSLGGGRYEQYV.

The chain has TRBV4-2 and TRBJ1-2; 7 bases agree with TRBD1. The CDR3 sequence is 14 residues long. CDR1 LGHNA and CDR2 YNFKEQ come from the germline V gene. V shed 3 bases, J shed 5 bases, and the junction held 6 bases outside the gene matches. CDR3 protein: CASSQEQGRYGYTF. Written as DNA, the CDR3 is TGTGCCAGCAGCCAGGAACAGGGGCGTTATGGCTACACCTTC.

The V and J genes are TRBV7-3 and TRBJ1-5; TRBD1 aligns across 8 bases. This CDR3 contains 16 residues. Germline-derived CDR1 and CDR2 are SGHTA and FQGTGA. V lost 5 bases, J lost 3 bases, and 9 bases stayed unmatched. CDR3: CASSTRTGSLNQPQHF. Here the CDR3 DNA reads TGTGCCAGCAGCACAAGGACAGGGTCGCTCAATCAGCCCCAGCATTTT.

CDR3 region: CASSYDISYEQYF. The CDR3 DNA reads TGTGCCAGCAGTTATGACATCTCCTACGAGCAGTACTTC. V usage is TRBV27 and J usage is TRBJ2-7, with unresolved D. The germline V and J ends were trimmed by 4 bases and 0 bases, with 7 bases remaining between them. Germline V gives CDR1 MNHEY, CDR2 SMNVEV (reference sequence). CDR3 length: 13 residues.

In this sample, this clone turned up once. This sequence joins TRBV7-8 and TRBJ2-1, with 11 bases fitting TRBD1. The CDR3 has 15 residues. V trimming: 4 bases; J trimming: 3 bases; junction bases outside the gene matches: 2. Per germline, CDR1 SGHVS and CDR2 FQNEAQ. The CDR3 DNA reads as TGTGCCAGCAGCTGGACAGGGGGCTACTACAATGAGCAGTTCTTC. Its protein is CASSWTGGYYNEQFF.

This clone was detected only a few times. Other DNA sequences in this sample translate to the same CDR3. The gene calls are TRBV28 and TRBJ2-1; no clear D gene. The CDR3 runs 11 residues. Trimming removed 3 bases from V and 7 bases from J, with 4 bases in between. CDR1 and CDR2 from the germline V gene are MDHEN and SYDVKM. CDR3 loop: CASSLRNEQFF. As DNA, the CDR3 is TGTGCCAGCAGTTTGCGGAATGAGCAGTTCTTC.

The chain uses TRBV7-9 and TRBJ1-1; 9 positions agree with TRBD1. CDR3 size: 15 residues. Trimming at V came to 3 bases and at J to 6 bases, leaving 8 bases not matched to a gene. The V gene's germline CDR1 is SEHNR and CDR2 FQNEAQ (reference sequence). In DNA, the CDR3 is TGTGCCAGCAGCTTGCGGGACAGGGATGATGCTGAAGCTTTCTTT. Translating it yields CASSLRDRDDAEAFF.

The chain joins TRBV27 to TRBJ2-5; TRBD2 matches at 7 bases. The J call may be mistaken, given a closer DNA end match to TRBJ2-7. Germline loops: CDR1 MNHEY, CDR2 SMNVEV (reference sequence). The CDR3 contains 17 residues. The CDR3: CASSLFGPLGGEYEQYF. CDR3 DNA sequence: TGTGCCAGCAGTTTATTTGGACCCCTTGGGGGGGAGTACGAGCAGTACTTC.

The genes are TRBV28 and TRBJ1-1; D call uncertain. CDR3 length: 11 residues. Germline CDR1 is MDHEN and CDR2 is SYDVKM. V was cut by 9 bases and J by 2 bases, with 7 bases left in between. Written as DNA, the CDR3 is TGTGCCAGTGGCGGAAACACTGAAGCTTTCTTT. Its translation is CASGGNTEAFF.

This chain connects TRBV27 to TRBJ1-1, with 8 bases identical to TRBD1. Germline values: CDR1 MNHEY, CDR2 SMNVEV (reference sequence). V lost 7 bases, J lost 4 bases, and 5 bases stayed unmatched. The CDR3 length is 13 residues. The CDR3: CASNTGGGTEAFF. CDR3 coding DNA: TGTGCCAGCAACACAGGGGGAGGCACTGAAGCTTTCTTT.

The V and J genes are TRBV7-2 and TRBJ1-1; a possible D gene is TRBD1 (5 bases). Per germline, CDR1 SGHTA and CDR2 FQGNSA. This CDR3 contains 14 residues. Trimming took off 2 bases at V and 6 bases at J, with 13 bases between the two ends. CDR3 region: CASSLLGRASEAFF. In nucleotides, the CDR3 is TGTGCCAGCAGCTTATTAGGCAGGGCGTCTGAAGCTTTCTTT.